This TCR beta chain originates from a study of T cells after yellow fever vaccination. Study-level points and caveats: Any FACS-sorted repertoire could hold abundant clonotypes that contaminate it from the bulk population. Once the booster was given, most primary-vaccination clones reappeared, at more than 95% for CD4 and roughly 90% for CD8.

The V gene lost 6 bases and the J gene lost 3 bases, with 9 bases spanning the gap. The CDR3 extends over 14 amino acids. The germline V gene has CDR1 MNHNS and CDR2 SASEGT. In regard to this clonotype: The antigen is unknown.

Universal primer sites and UMIs were introduced during 5'RACE template-switching synthesis of TCR cDNA. A single record per CDR3 protein comes from TCRdb applying MiXCR to the 5' RACE reads. The sample comprises over 45,000 distinct CDR3 sequences, approximately 7% of which are singletons, and around two fifths rests with the top ten. The receptor was derived from a man aged 18 to 30 who received the YFV17D yellow fever vaccine. The chain carries TRBV6-1 and TRBJ1-6, with D hard to call. The sequencing used CD8+ T cells sorted from PBMCs, collected on the day of the first yellow fever vaccination. Here the CDR3 reads CASRPVDYNSPLHF. For the CDR3, the DNA is TGTGCCAGCAGACCGGTTGACTATAATTCACCCCTCCACTTT.